The 32 T cell receptor beta chains presented below share a single source sample, sequenced in a study of blood T cell repertoires in COVID-19. Clones were sequenced by immunoSEQ multiplex PCR, and TCRdb holds only the in-frame ones, with some missing. The sample lists 300,000 to 400,000 clones; around 92% were seen once. Sequencing was done on a sample of peripheral blood. The origin of the receptors is a woman aged 25 to 45 with COVID-19, enrolled during active disease.

V gene TRBV6-4 combines with J gene TRBJ2-3; TRBD2 aligns across 10 bases. The CDR3 totals 16 residues. The germline V gene has CDR1 MRHNA and CDR2 SNTAGT. The V gene end was trimmed by 5 bases and the J gene end by 5 bases; junction bases not matched to a gene: 10. The chain's CDR3 is CASSSSSGGAEDTQYF. The CDR3 DNA reads TGTGCCAGCAGTTCCTCGAGCGGGGGGGCGGAAGATACGCAGTATTTT.

This chain uses TRBV4-1 with TRBJ1-5; 8 nucleotides agree with TRBD1. Losses at the gene ends were 4 bases for V and 5 bases for J; bases not matched to a gene: 4. Per the germline V gene, CDR1 is MGHRA and CDR2 is YSYEKL. The CDR3 is made up of 14 amino acids. DNA of the CDR3: TGCGCCAGCAGCCCCGGGACAGGACATCAGCCCCAGCATTTT. As protein: CASSPGTGHQPQHF.

This sequence joins TRBV6-5 and TRBJ1-6, with TRBD1 identical over 7 bases. Per germline, CDR1 MNHEY and CDR2 SVGAGI. The V segment lost 6 bases and the J segment 4 bases; nucleotides outside the gene matches: 6. The CDR3 is 15 amino acids. CDR3 protein: CASRSGQRYNSPLHF. The CDR3 nucleotides read TGTGCCAGCAGATCGGGACAGCGGTATAATTCACCCCTCCACTTT.

A note on this clone: Other DNA sequences in this sample translate to the same CDR3. This chain uses TRBV4-2 with TRBJ2-1; 9 bases are shared with TRBD1. The trim removed 3 bases at V and 10 bases at J, leaving 1 base unmatched. Germline loops: CDR1 LGHNA, CDR2 YNFKEQ. The CDR3 totals 12 residues. Here the CDR3 DNA reads TGTGCCAGCAGCCAGGACAGGGGCGAGCAGTTCTTC. This codes for CASSQDRGEQFF.

The genes are TRBV28 and TRBJ2-7, with 7 bases aligning to TRBD2. CDR1 and CDR2 (germline): MDHEN, SYDVKM. With V trimmed by 3 bases and J by 1 base, 3 bases remained unmatched. CDR3 length: 14 amino acids. CDR3 DNA sequence: TGTGCCAGCAGTTTTAAGCGGGGATCCTACGAGCAGTACGTC. It translates to CASSFKRGSYEQYV.

CDR3 sequence: CASSLEQGEKWSDTQYF. The CDR3 DNA follows: TGTGCCAGCAGCTTAGAACAGGGGGAGAAGTGGTCCGATACGCAGTATTTT. V and J are TRBV7-9 and TRBJ2-3, with 8 bases aligning to TRBD1. V lost 1 base, J lost 6 bases, and 12 bases stayed unmatched. The CDR3 contains 17 residues. The germline gives CDR1 SEHNR, CDR2 FQNEAQ (reference sequence).

This rearrangement joins TRBV4-1 to TRBJ1-5, with 7 nucleotides matching TRBD1. The CDR3 sequence is 16 residues long. CDR1 is MGHRA, CDR2 YSYEKL, per germline. V was pared by 0 bases and J by 3 bases, with 5 bases of the junction left unmatched. DNA for the CDR3: TGCGCCAGCAGCCAAGAAGCGAGGGGGCTCAATCAGCCCCAGCATTTT. It is translated as CASSQEARGLNQPQHF.

The chain links TRBV29-1 to TRBJ2-1, with 7 bases identical to TRBD1. From germline, CDR1 is SQVTM and CDR2 ANQGSEA. CDR3 length: 12 residues. After removal of 5 bases from V and 6 bases from J, the junction contained 4 bases not matched to a gene. CDR3 nucleotides: TGCAGCGTTTCCGGGACAGCCAATGAGCAGTTCTTC. Its translation is CSVSGTANEQFF.

This clone turned up a few times. V usage is TRBV24-1 and J usage is TRBJ2-1; perhaps TRBD1 as D (7 bases). V lost 5 bases and J lost 8, with 12 bases in between. CDR3 length: 13 amino acids. Germline V gene sequence: CDR1 KGHDR, CDR2 SFDVKD. CDR3 coding DNA: TGTGCCACCAGTGTTCAGGGGGGAGATGAGCAGTTCTTC. Protein sequence: CATSVQGGDEQFF.

The rearrangement joins TRBV18 to TRBJ1-5; TRBD1 is a possible D gene (6 bases). The CDR3 totals 15 residues. V lost 6 bases and J 2 bases, leaving 14 bases between the germline ends. The germline gives CDR1 KGHSH, CDR2 LQKENI. CDR3 nucleotides: TGTGCCAGCTCGCCAGGGGCCCCGGGCAATCAGCCCCAGCATTTT. Amino acids: CASSPGAPGNQPQHF. The whole variable domain, filled in from reference TRBV18 and TRBJ1-5, reads NAGVMQNPRHLVRRRGQEARLRCSPMKGHSHVYWYRQLPEEGLKFMVYLQKENIIDESGMPKERFSAEFPKEGPSILRIQQVVRGDSAAYFCASSPGAPGNQPQHFGDGTRLSIL.

This chain connects TRBV9 to TRBJ2-1; 10 bases fit TRBD2. V gave up 3 bases and J gave up 0 bases; unmatched junction bases: 6. Germline lookup yields CDR1 SGDLS and CDR2 YYNGEE. This CDR3 is built from 17 residues. The CDR3, as DNA: TGTGCCAGCAGCGGAGGGACTAGCGCCAGCTCCTACAATGAGCAGTTCTTC. Protein: CASSGGTSASSYNEQFF.

This clone was seen only once. This chain links TRBV2 with TRBJ1-1, with 7 bases aligning to TRBD1. V lost 6 bases, J lost 7 bases, and 5 bases stayed unmatched. CDR3 length equals 12 residues. CDR1 is SNHLY and CDR2 is FYNNEI in the germline V gene. The CDR3 is CASSEGAVEAFF. In DNA form, the CDR3 reads TGTGCCAGCAGCGAGGGGGCAGTTGAAGCTTTCTTT.

This sequence joins TRBV24-1 and TRBJ2-2; 10 positions agree with TRBD1. CDR3 length: 16 residues. Germline V gene lookup returns CDR1 KGHDR and CDR2 SFDVKD. J lost 1 base, V lost 4 bases, and 2 bases had no gene match. The CDR3 sequence: CATSERDRGNTGELFF. CDR3 DNA sequence: TGTGCCACCAGTGAGAGGGACAGGGGGAACACCGGGGAGCTGTTTTTT.

This sequence joins TRBV10-1 and TRBJ2-1; 10 bases are a match to TRBD1. CDR3 size: 16 residues. Germline values: CDR1 WNHNN, CDR2 SYGVQD (reference sequence). V shed 5 bases and J 4 bases; nucleotides not matched to a gene: 8. CDR3 sequence reads: CASSPLGTGAYNEQFF. The CDR3 region has the DNA TGCGCCAGCAGTCCACTCGGGACAGGGGCGTACAATGAGCAGTTCTTC.

There are a few counts of this clone. The chain recombines TRBV5-6 with TRBJ1-1; perhaps TRBD1 as D (5 bases). The V end lost 2 bases, the J end lost 2 bases, and 7 bases lay between the germline ends. The germline CDR1 and CDR2 sequences are SGHDT and YYEEEE. This CDR3 spans 13 amino acids. In DNA form, the CDR3 reads TGTGCCAGCAGCTTTGACAGTAACACTGAAGCTTTCTTT. Amino acid sequence: CASSFDSNTEAFF.

The chain has TRBV28 and TRBJ2-1; a possible D gene is TRBD2 (6 bases). The CDR3 contains 20 residues. Germline CDR1 is MDHEN and CDR2 is SYDVKM. V lost 0 bases to trimming and J lost 1 base, with 22 bases between them. CDR3 loop: CASSLWRPIWRGGSYNEQFF. The DNA for the CDR3 is TGTGCCAGCAGTTTATGGAGGCCCATATGGCGGGGTGGATCCTACAATGAGCAGTTCTTC.

Concerning this clone: One end of the junction does not line up with germline, which may come from a read error. This chain connects TRBV3-1 (or the pseudogene TRBV3-2) to TRBJ2-5, with TRBD2 matching 9 bases. Germline loops: CDR1 LGHDT, CDR2 YNNKEL (reference sequence). The CDR3 contains 11 residues. The CDR3 loop reads CGGGAQETQYF. In nucleotides, the CDR3 is TGCGGCGGGGGGGCGCAAGAGACCCAGTACTTC.

The gene calls are TRBV28 and TRBJ1-6, with TRBD1 identical over 8 bases. CDR3 length equals 15 residues. The V gene end was trimmed by 5 bases and the J gene end by 9 bases; junction bases not matched to a gene: 9. CDR1 is MDHEN, CDR2 SYDVKM, per germline. CDR3 residues: CASSPGYRGVSPLHF. The CDR3, as DNA: TGTGCCAGCAGTCCTGGTTACAGGGGGGTTTCACCCCTCCACTTT. Based on the CDR3 plus reference TRBV28 and TRBJ1-6, the full variable domain is DVKVTQSSRYLVKRTGEKVFLECVQDMDHENMFWYRQDPGLGLRLIYFSYDVKMKEKGDIPEGYSVSREKKERFSLILESASTNQTSMYLCASSPGYRGVSPLHFGNGTRLTVT.

This chain joins TRBV4-3 and TRBJ2-7; unclear D gene. Germline V gives CDR1 LGHNA, CDR2 YSLEER. V lost 0 bases to trimming and J lost 1 base, with 7 bases between them. The CDR3 sequence is 14 residues long. CDR3 nucleotide sequence: TGCGCCAGCAGCCAAGAACCAGTTTCCTACGAGCAGTACTTC. Translating it yields CASSQEPVSYEQYF.

This sequence joins TRBV2 and TRBJ2-5; no clear D. Germline-derived CDR1 and CDR2 are SNHLY and FYNNEI. The CDR3 totals 13 residues. Trimming took 2 bases from V and 7 from J, leaving 11 bases between them. The CDR3 DNA follows: TGTGCCAGCAGTGAACAGCCATCGGGGACCCAGTACTTC. Its protein product is CASSEQPSGTQYF.

This clone was picked up one time. V is TRBV5-6 and J is TRBJ1-5, with 8 bases lining up with TRBD1. Germline V gene sequence: CDR1 SGHDT, CDR2 YYEEEE. V was clipped by 0 bases and J by 8 bases; unmatched bases: 7. The CDR3 consists of 15 residues. The CDR3 DNA is TGTGCCAGCAGCTTGGGACAGGGGTTAATGAAGCCCCAGCATTTT. Residues: CASSLGQGLMKPQHF. The variable domain in full, completed from reference TRBV5-6 and TRBJ1-5, reads DAGVTQSPTHLIKTRGQQVTLRCSPKSGHDTVSWYQQALGQGPQFIFQYYEEEERQRGNFPDRFSGHQFPNYSSELNVNALLLGDSALYLCASSLGQGLMKPQHFGDGTRLSIL.

The chain is built from TRBV18 and TRBJ1-4; 7 bases map to TRBD1. After removal of 2 bases from V and 5 bases from J, the junction contained 2 bases not matched to a gene. Germline assignment: CDR1 KGHSH and CDR2 LQKENI. The CDR3 runs 14 residues. For the CDR3, the DNA is TGTGCCAGCTCACCAGCCAGGGGGAATGAAAAACTGTTTTTT. Translated: CASSPARGNEKLFF.

DNA for the CDR3: TGTGCCAGCAGCTTACAAAGGTGGAGAGGCGACACTGAAGCTTTCTTT. Amino acids: CASSLQRWRGDTEAFF. The J gene is TRBJ1-1, the V gene TRBV7-8; unclear D gene. Trimming removed 2 bases from V and 3 bases from J, with 16 bases in between. CDR1 and CDR2 from the germline V gene are SGHVS and FQNEAQ. The length of the CDR3 is 16 residues. Using reference TRBV7-8 and TRBJ1-1 for the parts outside the CDR3, the full variable domain is GAGVSQSPRYKVAKRGQDVALRCDPISGHVSLFWYQQALGQGPEFLTYFQNEAQLDKSGLPSDRFFAERPEGSVSTLKIQRTQQEDSAVYLCASSLQRWRGDTEAFFGQGTRLTVV.

CDR3 DNA: TGTGCCAGCAGCCCTCCCGGGGGGCCGGGGGGTGAGCAGTTCTTC. Its protein product is CASSPPGGPGGEQFF. This chain links TRBV7-2 with TRBJ2-1; D might be TRBD2 (7 bases). V was clipped by 5 bases and J by 9 bases, with 20 bases between them. The CDR3 has 15 residues. Germline V gene sequence: CDR1 SGHTA, CDR2 FQGNSA.

This chain links TRBV9 with TRBJ1-2; 7 positions match TRBD1. V dropped 2 bases and J dropped 5; count of bases not matched to a gene: 6. Looked up from germline, CDR1 is SGDLS and CDR2 is YYNGEE. The CDR3 contains 14 residues. The CDR3, as DNA: TGTGCCAGCAGCGTGACAGGGAAAACTTATGGCTACACCTTC. Protein sequence: CASSVTGKTYGYTF.

The chain has TRBV7-2 and TRBJ1-1, with TRBD1 as a possible D gene (5 bases). The CDR3 length is 14 residues. V was cut by 8 bases and J by 1 base, with 14 bases left in between. Germline CDR1 SGHTA, CDR2 FQGNSA. CDR3 DNA: TGTGCCAGCCTCGGTCGGCAGGGGAACACTGAAGCTTTCTTT. It translates to CASLGRQGNTEAFF.

The chain combines TRBV24-1 with TRBJ1-2, with no clear D. The CDR3 has 14 residues. CDR1 is KGHDR, CDR2 SFDVKD, per germline. V gave up 0 bases and J gave up 2 bases, with 6 bases separating them. The CDR3 reads CATSDLTANYGYTF. In DNA form, the CDR3 reads TGTGCCACCAGTGATTTGACAGCAAACTATGGCTACACCTTC.

The chain is built from TRBV5-4 and TRBJ1-1; TRBD1 aligns across 11 bases. There are 13 residues in the CDR3. Germline trimming cut 4 bases from V and 11 bases from J; bases unmatched to any gene: 7. Germline CDR1 is SGHNT and CDR2 is YYREEE (reference sequence). The CDR3 sequence: CASSGGQGAGAFF. The CDR3 DNA follows: TGTGCCAGCAGCGGCGGACAGGGGGCAGGGGCTTTCTTT.

V and J are TRBV6-4 and TRBJ1-4; tentatively, D is TRBD1 (5 bases). Trimming took 0 bases from V and 8 from J, leaving 16 bases between them. The CDR3 loop spans 16 amino acids. From germline, CDR1 is MRHNA and CDR2 SNTAGT. CDR3 region: CASSDSRGLSREKLFF. The DNA of the CDR3 is TGTGCCAGCAGTGACTCTAGGGGACTATCACGCGAAAAACTGTTTTTT.

The rearrangement uses TRBV5-1 and TRBJ2-1, with 9 bases identical to TRBD1. With V trimmed by 0 bases and J by 3 bases, 10 bases remained unmatched. This CDR3 region has 18 residues. Germline V lookup: CDR1 SGHRS, CDR2 YFSETQ. The CDR3 bases are TGCGCCAGCAGCTTGGGTACATACAGGGGGCGCTTCTACAATGAGCAGTTCTTC. Protein product: CASSLGTYRGRFYNEQFF.

This clone has only a few counts. The gene calls are TRBV24-1 and TRBJ2-2; no firm D call. Germline V gene lookup returns CDR1 KGHDR and CDR2 SFDVKD. The CDR3 loop spans 16 amino acids. The germline V and J ends were trimmed by 12 bases and 3 bases, with 22 bases remaining between them. CDR3 DNA: TGTGCCGCCGCTTCATCGCCGGGTCCTCACACCGGGGAGCTGTTTTTT. Its translation: CAAASSPGPHTGELFF.

The chain joins TRBV6-5 to TRBJ2-7; D call uncertain. Per germline, CDR1 MNHEY and CDR2 SVGAGI. This CDR3 region has 13 residues. Trimming removed 2 bases at V and 7 bases at J, with 12 bases between. The DNA for the CDR3 is TGTGCCAGCAGTTACCGCCTTGACGGGGAGCAGTACTTC. Amino acid sequence: CASSYRLDGEQYF.